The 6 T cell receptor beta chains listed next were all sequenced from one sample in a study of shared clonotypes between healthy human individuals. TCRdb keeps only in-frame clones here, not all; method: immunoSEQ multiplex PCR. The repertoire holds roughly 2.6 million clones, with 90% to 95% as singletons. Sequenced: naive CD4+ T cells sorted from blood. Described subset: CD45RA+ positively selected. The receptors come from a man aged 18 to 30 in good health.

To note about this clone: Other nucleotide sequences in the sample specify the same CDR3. CDR3 region: CASSSGTANTEAFF. CDR3 nucleotide sequence: TGTGCCAGCAGCTCGGGGACAGCCAACACTGAAGCTTTCTTT. The chain has TRBV9 and TRBJ1-1, with TRBD1 matching 7 bases. This CDR3 comprises 14 residues. The germline gives CDR1 SGDLS, CDR2 YYNGEE. With 4 bases clipped from V and 2 bases from J, the junction kept 5 bases outside the gene matches.

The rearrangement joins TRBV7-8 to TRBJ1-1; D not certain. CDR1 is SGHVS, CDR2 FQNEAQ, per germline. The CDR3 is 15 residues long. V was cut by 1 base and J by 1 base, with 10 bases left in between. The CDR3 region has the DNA TGTGCCAGCAGCTTAGTTGTATTAGAGAACACTGAAGCTTTCTTT. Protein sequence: CASSLVVLENTEAFF.

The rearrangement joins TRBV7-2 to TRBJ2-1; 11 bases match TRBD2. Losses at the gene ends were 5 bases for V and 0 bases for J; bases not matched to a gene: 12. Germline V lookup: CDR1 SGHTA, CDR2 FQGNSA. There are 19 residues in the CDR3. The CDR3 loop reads CASSPGAGTSGGSYNEQFF. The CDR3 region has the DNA TGTGCCAGCAGCCCCGGCGCCGGGACTAGCGGAGGCTCCTACAATGAGCAGTTCTTC.

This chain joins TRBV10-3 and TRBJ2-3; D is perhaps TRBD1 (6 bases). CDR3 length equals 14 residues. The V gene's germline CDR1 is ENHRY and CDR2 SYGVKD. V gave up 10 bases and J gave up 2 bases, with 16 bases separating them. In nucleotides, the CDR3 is TGTGCCACCAGCCCGGGACAAGACACAGATACGCAGTATTTT. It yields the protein CATSPGQDTDTQYF.

The CDR3 region has the DNA TGTGCCAGCAGGAAACAGGGTACCAACACCGGGGAGCTGTTTTTT. It encodes CASRKQGTNTGELFF. V usage is TRBV6-6 and J usage is TRBJ2-2, with TRBD1 as a possible D gene (6 bases). V lost 6 bases and J 2 bases, leaving 13 bases between the germline ends. This CDR3 is 15 amino acids long. Germline V gene lookup returns CDR1 MNHNY and CDR2 SVGAGI (reference sequence).

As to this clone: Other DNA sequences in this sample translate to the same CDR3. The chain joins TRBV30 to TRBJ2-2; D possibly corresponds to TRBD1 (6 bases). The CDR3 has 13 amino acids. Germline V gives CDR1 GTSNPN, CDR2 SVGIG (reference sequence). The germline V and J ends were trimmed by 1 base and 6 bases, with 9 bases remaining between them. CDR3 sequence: CAWSGQGSGELFF. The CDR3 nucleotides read TGTGCCTGGAGTGGGCAGGGGTCCGGGGAGCTGTTTTTT.